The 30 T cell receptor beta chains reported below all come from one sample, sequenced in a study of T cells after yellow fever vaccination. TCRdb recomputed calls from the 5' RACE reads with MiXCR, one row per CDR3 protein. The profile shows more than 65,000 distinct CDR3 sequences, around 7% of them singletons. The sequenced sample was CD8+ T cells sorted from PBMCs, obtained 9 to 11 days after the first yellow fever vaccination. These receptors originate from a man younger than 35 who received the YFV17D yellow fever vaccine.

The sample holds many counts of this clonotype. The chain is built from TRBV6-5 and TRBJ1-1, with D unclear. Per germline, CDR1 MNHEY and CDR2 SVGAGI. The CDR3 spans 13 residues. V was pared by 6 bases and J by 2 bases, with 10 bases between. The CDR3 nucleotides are TGTGCCAGCAGGGACTCACGTAACACTGAAGCTTTCTTT. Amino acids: CASRDSRNTEAFF.

The CDR3 sequence: CASSQVTGEYGYTF. The CDR3 region has the DNA TGCGCCAGCAGCCAGGTGACAGGGGAATATGGCTACACCTTC. V gene TRBV4-3 combines with J gene TRBJ1-2; 8 bases line up with TRBD1. Trimming cost V 3 bases and J 5 bases; bases outside gene matches: 5. From germline, CDR1 is LGHNA and CDR2 YSLEER. The CDR3 covers 14 residues.

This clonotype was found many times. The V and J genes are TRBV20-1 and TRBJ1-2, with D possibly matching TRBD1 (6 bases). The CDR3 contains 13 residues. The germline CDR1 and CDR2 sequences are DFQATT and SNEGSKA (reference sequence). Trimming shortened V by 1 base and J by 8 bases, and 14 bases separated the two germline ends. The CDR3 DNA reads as TGCAGTGCTAGAGTTGCCGGGGGCGGGGGCTACACCTTC. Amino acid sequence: CSARVAGGGGYTF.

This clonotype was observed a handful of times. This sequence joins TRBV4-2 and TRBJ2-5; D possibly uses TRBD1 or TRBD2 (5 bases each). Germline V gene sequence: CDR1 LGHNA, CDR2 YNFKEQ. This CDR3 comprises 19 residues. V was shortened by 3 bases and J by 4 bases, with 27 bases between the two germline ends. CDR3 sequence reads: CASSHAGASQDEPIETQYF. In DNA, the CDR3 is TGTGCCAGCAGCCACGCCGGGGCGTCACAGGACGAGCCCATAGAGACCCAGTACTTC.

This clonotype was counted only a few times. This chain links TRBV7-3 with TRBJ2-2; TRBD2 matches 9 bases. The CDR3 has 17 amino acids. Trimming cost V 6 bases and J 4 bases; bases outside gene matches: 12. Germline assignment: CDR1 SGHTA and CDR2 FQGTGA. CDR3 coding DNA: TGTGCCAGCAGGGGTCCGGGACTAGCAAGACCCACCGGGGAGCTGTTTTTT. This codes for CASRGPGLARPTGELFF. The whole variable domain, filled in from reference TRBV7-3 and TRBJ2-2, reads GAGVSQTPSNKVTEKGKYVELRCDPISGHTALYWYRQSLGQGPEFLIYFQGTGAADDSGLPNDRFFAVRPEGSVSTLKIQRTERGDSAVYLCASRGPGLARPTGELFFGEGSRLTVL.

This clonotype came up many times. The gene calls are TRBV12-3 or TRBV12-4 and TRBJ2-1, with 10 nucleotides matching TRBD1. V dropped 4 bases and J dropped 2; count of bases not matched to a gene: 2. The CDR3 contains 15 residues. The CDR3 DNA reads TGTGCCAGCAGTTCGGGGACAGGGGCCTACAATGAGCAGTTCTTC. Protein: CASSSGTGAYNEQFF.

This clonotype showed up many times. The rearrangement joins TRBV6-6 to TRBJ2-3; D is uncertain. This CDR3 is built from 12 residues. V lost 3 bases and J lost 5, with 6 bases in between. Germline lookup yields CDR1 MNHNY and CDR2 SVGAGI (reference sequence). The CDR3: CASSYQGDTQYF. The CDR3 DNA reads TGTGCCAGCAGTTATCAAGGAGATACGCAGTATTTT.

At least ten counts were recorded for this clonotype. CDR3 residues: CATLLTRGVTEAFF. The CDR3 DNA reads as TGTGCCACCCTGCTAACCCGGGGGGTGACTGAAGCTTTCTTT. J is TRBJ1-1 and V is TRBV24-1; the D gene is possibly TRBD1 (5 bases). The length of the CDR3 is 14 residues. Trimming cost V 9 bases and J 5 bases, with 18 bases left between them. Germline assignment: CDR1 KGHDR and CDR2 SFDVKD.

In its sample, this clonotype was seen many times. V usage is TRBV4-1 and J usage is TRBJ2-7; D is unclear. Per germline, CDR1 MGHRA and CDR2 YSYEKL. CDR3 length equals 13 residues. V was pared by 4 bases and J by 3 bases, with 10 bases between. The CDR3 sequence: CASSPSHGYEQYF. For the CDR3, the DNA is TGCGCCAGCAGCCCCAGCCACGGCTACGAGCAGTACTTC.

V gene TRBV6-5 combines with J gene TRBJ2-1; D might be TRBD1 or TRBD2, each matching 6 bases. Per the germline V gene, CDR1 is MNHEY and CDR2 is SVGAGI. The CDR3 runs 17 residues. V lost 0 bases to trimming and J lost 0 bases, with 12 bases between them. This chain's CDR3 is CASSYSRRGHSYNEQFF. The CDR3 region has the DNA TGTGCCAGCAGTTACTCCCGGCGGGGACACTCCTACAATGAGCAGTTCTTC.

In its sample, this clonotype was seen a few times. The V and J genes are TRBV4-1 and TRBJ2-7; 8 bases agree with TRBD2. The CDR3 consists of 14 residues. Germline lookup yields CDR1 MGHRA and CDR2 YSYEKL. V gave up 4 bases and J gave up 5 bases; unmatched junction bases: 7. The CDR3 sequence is CASSPREGAHEQYF. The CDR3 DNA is TGCGCCAGCAGCCCCCGGGAGGGTGCCCACGAGCAGTACTTC.

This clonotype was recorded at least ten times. For the CDR3, the DNA is TGTGCCAGCAGCCAAGAGTTCGGACCGAACCAGTACTTC. Amino acid sequence: CASSQEFGPNQYF. The gene calls are TRBV14 and TRBJ2-5; no firm D call. There are 13 residues in the CDR3. V lost 0 bases and J lost 10, with 12 bases in between. Looked up from germline, CDR1 is SGHDN and CDR2 is FVKESK.

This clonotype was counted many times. CDR3 loop: CATSIGRGGNQPQHF. The DNA of the CDR3 is TGTGCCACCAGCATCGGAAGGGGCGGCAATCAGCCCCAGCATTTT. This chain joins TRBV15 and TRBJ1-5; perhaps TRBD1 as D (5 bases). V dropped 4 bases and J dropped 2 bases, with 12 bases sitting between them. Looked up from germline, CDR1 is LNHNV and CDR2 is YYDKDF (reference sequence). The CDR3 extends over 15 amino acids.

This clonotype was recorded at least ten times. The DNA for the CDR3 is TGTGCCAGCAGCCCTAGGACAGGGTTTGTCACCGGGGAGCTGTTTTTT. It translates to CASSPRTGFVTGELFF. The chain recombines TRBV7-8 with TRBJ2-2; TRBD1 matches 8 bases. V trimming: 5 bases; J trimming: 4 bases; junction bases outside the gene matches: 9. The CDR3 is 16 residues long. Looked up from germline, CDR1 is SGHVS and CDR2 is FQNEAQ. The full variable domain, rest sourced from reference TRBV7-8 and TRBJ2-2, is GAGVSQSPRYKVAKRGQDVALRCDPISGHVSLFWYQQALGQGPEFLTYFQNEAQLDKSGLPSDRFFAERPEGSVSTLKIQRTQQEDSAVYLCASSPRTGFVTGELFFGEGSRLTVL.

CDR3 amino acids: CASSFSSRTEAFF. In DNA, the CDR3 is TGTGCCAGCAGTTTTAGTTCCCGGACTGAAGCTTTCTTT. The chain joins TRBV12-3 or TRBV12-4 to TRBJ1-1; unclear D gene. This CDR3 spans 13 amino acids. Trimming took off 3 bases at V and 5 bases at J, with 10 bases between the two ends.

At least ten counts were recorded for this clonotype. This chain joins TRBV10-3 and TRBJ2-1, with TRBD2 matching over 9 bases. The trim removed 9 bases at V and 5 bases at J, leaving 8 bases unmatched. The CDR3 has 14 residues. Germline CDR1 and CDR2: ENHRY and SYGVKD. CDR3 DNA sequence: TGTGCCATGAATCGGGCGGGGGGGAACAATGAGCAGTTCTTC. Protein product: CAMNRAGGNNEQFF.

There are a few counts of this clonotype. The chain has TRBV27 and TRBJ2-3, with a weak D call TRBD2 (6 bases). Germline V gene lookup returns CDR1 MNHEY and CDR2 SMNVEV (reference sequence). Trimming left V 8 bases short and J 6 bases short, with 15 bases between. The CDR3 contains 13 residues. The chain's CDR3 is CASGGLPLDTQYF. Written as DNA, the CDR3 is TGTGCCAGCGGGGGACTTCCTCTGGATACGCAGTATTTT.

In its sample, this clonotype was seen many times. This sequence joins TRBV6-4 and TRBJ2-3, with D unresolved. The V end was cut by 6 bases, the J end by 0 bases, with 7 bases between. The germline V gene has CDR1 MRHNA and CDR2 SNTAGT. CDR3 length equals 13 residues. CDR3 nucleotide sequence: TGTGCCAGCAGCGAGCGTAGCACAGATACGCAGTATTTT. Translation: CASSERSTDTQYF.

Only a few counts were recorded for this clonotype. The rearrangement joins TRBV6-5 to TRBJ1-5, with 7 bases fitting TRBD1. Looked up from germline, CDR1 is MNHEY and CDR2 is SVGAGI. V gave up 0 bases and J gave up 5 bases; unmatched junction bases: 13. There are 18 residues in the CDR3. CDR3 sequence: CASSYSDRDTTGYQPQHF. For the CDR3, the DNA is TGTGCCAGCAGTTACTCCGACAGGGACACCACTGGGTATCAGCCCCAGCATTTT.

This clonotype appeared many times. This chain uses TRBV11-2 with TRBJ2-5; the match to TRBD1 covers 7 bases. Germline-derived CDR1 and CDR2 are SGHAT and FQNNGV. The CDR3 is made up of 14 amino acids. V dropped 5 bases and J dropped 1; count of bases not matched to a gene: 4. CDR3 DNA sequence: TGTGCCAGCAGCAAGACAGGGTCCCAAGAGACCCAGTACTTC. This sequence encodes CASSKTGSQETQYF.

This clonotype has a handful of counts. CDR3 nucleotide sequence: TGTGCCAGCAGCTTAGGGACAGGGTACAACATTCAGTACTTC. Translated, it gives CASSLGTGYNIQYF. The chain couples TRBV11-2 to TRBJ2-4; TRBD1 matches at 8 bases. The CDR3 sequence is 14 residues long. The ends lost 1 base at V and 7 bases at J; junction bases unmatched: 3. Germline-derived CDR1 and CDR2 are SGHAT and FQNNGV.

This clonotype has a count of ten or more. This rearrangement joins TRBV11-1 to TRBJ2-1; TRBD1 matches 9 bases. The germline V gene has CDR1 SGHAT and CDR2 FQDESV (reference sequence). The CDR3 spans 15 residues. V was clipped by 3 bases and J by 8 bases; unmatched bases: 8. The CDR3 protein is CASSFRDRALDEQFF. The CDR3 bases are TGTGCCAGCAGCTTCCGGGACAGGGCTTTGGATGAGCAGTTCTTC.

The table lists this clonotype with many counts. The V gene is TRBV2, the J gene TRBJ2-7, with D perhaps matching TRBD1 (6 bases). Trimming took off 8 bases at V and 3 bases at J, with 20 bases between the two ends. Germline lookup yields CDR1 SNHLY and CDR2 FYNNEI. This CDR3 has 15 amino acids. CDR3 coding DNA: TGTGCCAGCCGCCCCGTCTTCGGACAGCGCTACGAGCAGTACGTC. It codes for CASRPVFGQRYEQYV.

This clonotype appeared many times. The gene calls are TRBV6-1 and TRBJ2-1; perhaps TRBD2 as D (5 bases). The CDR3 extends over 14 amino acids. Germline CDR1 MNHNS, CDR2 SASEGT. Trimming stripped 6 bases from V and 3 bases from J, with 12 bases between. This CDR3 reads CASSSFGDYNEQFF. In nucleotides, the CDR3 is TGTGCCAGCAGCTCCTTCGGGGACTACAATGAGCAGTTCTTC.

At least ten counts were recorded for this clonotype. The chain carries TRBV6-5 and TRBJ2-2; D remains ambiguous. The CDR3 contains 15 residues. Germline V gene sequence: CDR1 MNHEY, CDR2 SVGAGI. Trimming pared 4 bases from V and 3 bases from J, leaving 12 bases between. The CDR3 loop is CASSWSGGDTGELFF. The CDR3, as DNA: TGTGCCAGCAGTTGGTCGGGCGGCGACACCGGGGAGCTGTTTTTT.

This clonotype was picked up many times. The DNA of the CDR3 is TGTGCCAGCAGCCACTCCCCGTCGGGCACTGAAGCTTTCTTT. Translating gives CASSHSPSGTEAFF. The chain recombines TRBV3-1 with TRBJ1-1, with unresolved D. The CDR3 consists of 14 residues. V shed 3 bases and J shed 4 bases, with 12 bases lying between them. Germline CDR1 and CDR2: LGHDT and YNNKEL (reference sequence).

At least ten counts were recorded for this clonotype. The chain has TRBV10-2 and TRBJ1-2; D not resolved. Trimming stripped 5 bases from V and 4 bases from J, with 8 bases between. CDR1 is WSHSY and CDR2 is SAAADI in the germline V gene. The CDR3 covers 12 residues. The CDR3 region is CASSYDLYGYTF. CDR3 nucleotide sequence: TGCGCCAGCAGTTACGACCTCTATGGCTACACCTTC.

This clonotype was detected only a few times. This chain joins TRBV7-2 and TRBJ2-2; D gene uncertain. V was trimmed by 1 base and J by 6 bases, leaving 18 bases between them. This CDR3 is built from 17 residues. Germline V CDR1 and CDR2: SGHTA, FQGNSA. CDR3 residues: CASSLGRRTRRAGELFF. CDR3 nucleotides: TGTGCCAGCAGCTTAGGGAGACGGACGCGGCGCGCCGGGGAGCTGTTTTTT.

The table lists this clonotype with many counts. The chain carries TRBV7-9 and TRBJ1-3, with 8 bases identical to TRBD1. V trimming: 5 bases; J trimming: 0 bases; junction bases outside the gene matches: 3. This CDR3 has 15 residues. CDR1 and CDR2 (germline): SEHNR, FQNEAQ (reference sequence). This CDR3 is CASSLGTGSGNTIYF. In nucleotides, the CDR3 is TGTGCCAGCAGCCTGGGGACAGGCTCTGGAAACACCATATATTTT.

The DNA of the CDR3 is TGCAGTGCTAGAGATGGACCCCTCGGACGTTCCCAGCATTTT. It yields the protein CSARDGPLGRSQHF. The chain joins TRBV20-1 to TRBJ1-5, with D unresolved. CDR3 length: 14 amino acids. Trimming removed 0 bases from V and 11 bases from J, with 17 bases in between. CDR1 DFQATT and CDR2 SNEGSKA come from the germline V gene (reference sequence).